This T cell receptor (beta chain) was identified during a study of blood T cell repertoires in COVID-19. Study-wide context: Material from acute and convalescent COVID-19 was sourced from the United States, Italy and Spain.

Repertoires were generated with immunoSEQ multiplex PCR, while TCRdb's copy carries only in-frame clones and drops some. The table has around 250,000 clones, roughly 88% seen once. The CDR3 totals 14 residues. CDR1 is SGHTA, CDR2 FQGTGA, per germline. Trimming left V 4 bases short and J 5 bases short, with 11 bases between. The rearrangement uses TRBV7-3 and TRBJ2-2, with D possibly matching TRBD1 (5 bases). The specimen sequenced was PBMCs or T cells enriched from blood (not recorded which). This receptor was obtained from a woman in her 40s who had been exposed to COVID-19. CDR3 coding DNA: TGTGCCAGCAGCTCATCCAGGGTGACCGGGGAGCTGTTTTTT. Protein sequence: CASSSSRVTGELFF.